This T cell receptor (beta chain) was retrieved from a study of blood T cells in healthy people across ages. Primers used in a second PCR of roughly 6 to 11 cycles were a sample-barcoded 5' primer and a J-beta primer mix. Via MiXCR, TCRdb re-called the 5' RACE reads, giving one row per CDR3 protein. The sample yields 650,000 to 800,000 distinct CDR3 sequences, around 42% seen once. CDR1 and CDR2 from the germline V gene are SGDLS and YYNGEE. CDR3 length equals 15 residues. Trimming cost V 2 bases and J 3 bases; bases outside gene matches: 8. This clonotype came up many times. The antigen remains undetermined. A read error may explain this, as a much larger clone is one base away. Overall study results and limits: Investigators treated diversity estimates from one million T cells as underestimates.

The source is a man aged 55 to 70 in good health. The sequencing input was blood. This sequence joins TRBV9 and TRBJ2-7; 7 bases are shared with TRBD2. The CDR3 is CASSVGRAGFYEQYF. For the CDR3, the DNA is TGTGCCAGCAGCGTCGGACGAGCGGGGTTCTACGAGCAGTACTTC.